This T cell receptor beta chain stems from a study of Graves' ophthalmopathy and Graves' hyperthyroidism. This clonotype was seen ten or more times. RNA transcripts provided the template for amplifying TCR beta CDR3 regions. First-round RT-PCR with HTBI primers preceded a second-round multiplex PCR. Using its own MiXCR run on the multiplex PCR reads, TCRdb lists one record per CDR3 protein. The data contain approximately 460,000 distinct CDR3 sequences, approximately 15% of them singletons. Sequenced material: blood. This receptor was taken from a woman aged 25 to 39 with Graves' ophthalmopathy.

CDR3 residues: CASSLPMTRGYEQYF. DNA for the CDR3: TGTGCCAGCAGTCTACCAATGACTAGAGGCTACGAGCAGTACTTC. V usage is TRBV12-3 or TRBV12-4 and J usage is TRBJ2-7; maybe TRBD2 (6 bases). The V and J ends lost 5 bases and 3 bases respectively, with 17 bases between them. The CDR3 loop spans 15 amino acids.